This T cell receptor beta chain appears in the sequencing data of a study of long-term antiretroviral therapy in people with HIV. Survey level was the resolution at which the v3.0 immunoSEQ assay ran. TCRdb's table, derived via immunoSEQ multiplex PCR, lists solely in-frame clones and lacks some. This sample carries approximately 22,000 clones, approximately 81% of them seen once, and the ten largest clones take roughly 3.2%. V lost 2 bases to trimming and J lost 4 bases, with 14 bases between them. Germline CDR1 reads MNHNY; CDR2 reads SVGAGI (reference sequence). The length of the CDR3 is 16 residues.

This TCR was sampled from a woman in her fifties or sixties with HIV. Source: unsorted PBMCs, taken 1.9 years after starting antiretroviral therapy. The rearrangement uses TRBV6-6 and TRBJ2-2; TRBD1 or TRBD2 may be the D gene (5 bases each). CDR3 nucleotide sequence: TGTGCCAGCAGTTACCCGCAGGGAGTAGGCACCGGGGAGCTGTTTTTT. Translating it yields CASSYPQGVGTGELFF.